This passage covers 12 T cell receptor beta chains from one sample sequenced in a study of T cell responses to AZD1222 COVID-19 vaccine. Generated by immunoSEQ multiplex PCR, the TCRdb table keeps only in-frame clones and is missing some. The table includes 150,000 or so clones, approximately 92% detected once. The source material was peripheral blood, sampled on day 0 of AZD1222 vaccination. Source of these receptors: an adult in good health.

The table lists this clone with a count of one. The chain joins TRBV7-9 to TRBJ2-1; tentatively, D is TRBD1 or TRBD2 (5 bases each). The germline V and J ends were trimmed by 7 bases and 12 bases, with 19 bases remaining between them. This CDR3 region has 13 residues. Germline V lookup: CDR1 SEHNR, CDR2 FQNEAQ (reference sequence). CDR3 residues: CASTPNSGRGQFF. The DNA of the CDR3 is TGTGCCAGCACCCCCAATTCAGGGAGAGGGCAGTTCTTC.

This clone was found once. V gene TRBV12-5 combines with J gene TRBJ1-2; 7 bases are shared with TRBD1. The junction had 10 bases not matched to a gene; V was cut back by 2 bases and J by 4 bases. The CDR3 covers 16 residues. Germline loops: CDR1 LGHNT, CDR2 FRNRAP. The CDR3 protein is CASGLLTGQLSYGYTF. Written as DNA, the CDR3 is TGTGCTAGTGGTTTGTTAACGGGACAGCTATCCTATGGCTACACCTTC.

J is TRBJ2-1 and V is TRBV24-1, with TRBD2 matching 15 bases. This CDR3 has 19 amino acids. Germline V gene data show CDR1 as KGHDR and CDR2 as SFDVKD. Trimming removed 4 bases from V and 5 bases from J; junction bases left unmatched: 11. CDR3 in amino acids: CATSEGTSGRILSHNEQFF. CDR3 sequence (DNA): TGTGCCACCAGTGAGGGGACTAGCGGGAGGATCCTATCACACAATGAGCAGTTCTTC.

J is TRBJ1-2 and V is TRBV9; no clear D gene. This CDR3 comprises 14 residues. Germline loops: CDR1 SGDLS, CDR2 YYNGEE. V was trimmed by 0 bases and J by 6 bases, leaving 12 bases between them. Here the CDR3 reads CASSVGTAEDGYTF. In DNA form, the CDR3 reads TGTGCCAGCAGCGTAGGGACGGCCGAGGATGGCTACACCTTC.

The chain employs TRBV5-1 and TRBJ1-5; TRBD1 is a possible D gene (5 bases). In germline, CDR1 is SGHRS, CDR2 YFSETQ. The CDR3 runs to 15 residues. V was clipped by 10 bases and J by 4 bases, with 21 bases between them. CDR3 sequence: CASQVLPGPNQPQHF. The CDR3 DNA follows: TGCGCCTCGCAGGTACTCCCAGGGCCTAATCAGCCCCAGCATTTT. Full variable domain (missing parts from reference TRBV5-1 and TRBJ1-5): KAGVTQTPRYLIKTRGQQVTLSCSPISGHRSVSWYQQTPGQGLQFLFEYFSETQRNKGNFPGRFSGRQFSNSRSEMNVSTLELGDSALYLCASQVLPGPNQPQHFGDGTRLSIL.

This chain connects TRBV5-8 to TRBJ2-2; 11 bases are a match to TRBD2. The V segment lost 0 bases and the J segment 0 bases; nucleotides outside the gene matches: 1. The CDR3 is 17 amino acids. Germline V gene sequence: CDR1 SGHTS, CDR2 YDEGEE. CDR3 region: CASSLVTSGANTGELFF. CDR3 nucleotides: TGTGCCAGCAGCTTGGTGACTAGCGGGGCGAACACCGGGGAGCTGTTTTTT. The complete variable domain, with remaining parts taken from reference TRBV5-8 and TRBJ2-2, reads EAGVTQSPTHLIKTRGQQATLRCSPISGHTSVYWYQQALGLGLQFLLWYDEGEERNRGNFPPRFSGRQFPNYSSELNVNALELEDSALYLCASSLVTSGANTGELFFGEGSRLTVL.

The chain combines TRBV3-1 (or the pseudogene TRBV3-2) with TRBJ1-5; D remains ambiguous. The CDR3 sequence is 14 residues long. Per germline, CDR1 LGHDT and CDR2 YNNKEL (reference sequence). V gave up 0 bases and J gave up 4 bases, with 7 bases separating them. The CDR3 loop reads CASSQDSVNQPQHF. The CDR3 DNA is TGTGCCAGCAGCCAAGATTCCGTGAATCAGCCCCAGCATTTT.

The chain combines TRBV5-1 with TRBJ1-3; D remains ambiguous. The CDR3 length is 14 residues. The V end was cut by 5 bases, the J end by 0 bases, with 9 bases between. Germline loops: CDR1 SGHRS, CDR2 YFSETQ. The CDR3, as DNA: TGCGCCAGCAGTCTCACGAGCTCTGGAAACACCATATATTTT. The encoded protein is CASSLTSSGNTIYF.

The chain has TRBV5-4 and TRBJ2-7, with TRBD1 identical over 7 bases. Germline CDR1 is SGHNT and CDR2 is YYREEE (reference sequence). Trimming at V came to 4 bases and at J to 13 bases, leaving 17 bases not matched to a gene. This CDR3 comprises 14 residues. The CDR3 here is CASSRDSLPNRKYF. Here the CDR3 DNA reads TGTGCCAGCAGCCGGGACAGCCTACCAAATCGGAAATACTTC.

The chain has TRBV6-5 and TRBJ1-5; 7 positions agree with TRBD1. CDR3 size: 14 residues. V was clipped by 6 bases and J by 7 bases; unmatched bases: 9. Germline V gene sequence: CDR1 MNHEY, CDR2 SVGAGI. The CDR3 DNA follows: TGTGCCAGCAGGGCGATAGGGGGCCAACAGCCCCAGCATTTT. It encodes CASRAIGGQQPQHF.

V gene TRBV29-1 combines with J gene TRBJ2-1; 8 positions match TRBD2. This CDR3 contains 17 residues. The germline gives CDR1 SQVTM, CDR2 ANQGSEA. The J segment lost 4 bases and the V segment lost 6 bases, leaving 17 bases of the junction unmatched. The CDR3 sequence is CSVDQPTGGLSYNEQFF. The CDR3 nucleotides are TGCAGCGTCGACCAGCCGACGGGAGGGCTTTCGTACAATGAGCAGTTCTTC.

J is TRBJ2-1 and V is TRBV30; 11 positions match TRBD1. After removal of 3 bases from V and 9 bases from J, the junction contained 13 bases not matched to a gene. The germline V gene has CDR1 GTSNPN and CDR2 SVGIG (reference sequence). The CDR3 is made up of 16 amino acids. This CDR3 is CAWRIVVGTGGGEQFF. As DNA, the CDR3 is TGTGCCTGGAGAATTGTTGTCGGGACAGGGGGAGGTGAGCAGTTCTTC.